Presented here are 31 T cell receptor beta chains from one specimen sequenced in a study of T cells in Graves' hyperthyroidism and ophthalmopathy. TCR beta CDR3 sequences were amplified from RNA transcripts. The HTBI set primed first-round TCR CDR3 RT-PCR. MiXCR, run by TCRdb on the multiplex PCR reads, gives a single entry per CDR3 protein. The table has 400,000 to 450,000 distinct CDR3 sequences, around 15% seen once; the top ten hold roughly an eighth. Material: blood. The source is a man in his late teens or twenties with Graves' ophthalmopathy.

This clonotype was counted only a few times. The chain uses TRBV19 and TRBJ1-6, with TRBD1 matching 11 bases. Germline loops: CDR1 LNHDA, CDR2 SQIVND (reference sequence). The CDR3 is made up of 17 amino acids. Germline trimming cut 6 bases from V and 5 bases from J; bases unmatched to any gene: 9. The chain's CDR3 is CASRAAGTGGDNSPLHF. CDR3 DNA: TGTGCCAGTAGGGCCGCCGGGACAGGGGGAGATAATTCACCCCTCCACTTT.

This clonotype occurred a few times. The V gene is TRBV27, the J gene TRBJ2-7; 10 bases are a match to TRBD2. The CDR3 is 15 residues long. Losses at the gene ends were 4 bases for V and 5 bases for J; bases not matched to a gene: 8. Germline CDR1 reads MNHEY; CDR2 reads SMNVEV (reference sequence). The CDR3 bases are TGTGCCAGCAGTTCAGTGAGCGGGGGGGCCCACGAGCAGTACTTC. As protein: CASSSVSGGAHEQYF.

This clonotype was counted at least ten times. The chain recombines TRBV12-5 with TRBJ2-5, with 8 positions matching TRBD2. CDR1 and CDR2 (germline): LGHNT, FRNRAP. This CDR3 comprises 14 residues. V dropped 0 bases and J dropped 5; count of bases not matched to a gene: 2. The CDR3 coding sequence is TGTGCTAGTGGTTTGGTGCGGGAGGCGGAGACCCAGTACTTC. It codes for CASGLVREAETQYF.

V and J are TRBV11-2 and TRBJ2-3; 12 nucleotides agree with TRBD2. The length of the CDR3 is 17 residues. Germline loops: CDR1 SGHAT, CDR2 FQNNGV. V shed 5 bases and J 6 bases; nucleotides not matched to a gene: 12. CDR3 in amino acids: CASSTLAGGRVRDTQYF. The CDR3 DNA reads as TGTGCCAGCAGCACCCTAGCGGGAGGGCGGGTGCGGGATACGCAGTATTTT.

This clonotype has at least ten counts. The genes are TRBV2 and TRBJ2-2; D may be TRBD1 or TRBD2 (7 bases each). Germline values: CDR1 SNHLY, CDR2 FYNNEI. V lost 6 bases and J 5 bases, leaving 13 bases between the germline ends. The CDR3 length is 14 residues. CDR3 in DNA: TGTGCCAGCAGACAGGGGAGGGAGACCGGGGAGCTGTTTTTT. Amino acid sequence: CASRQGRETGELFF.

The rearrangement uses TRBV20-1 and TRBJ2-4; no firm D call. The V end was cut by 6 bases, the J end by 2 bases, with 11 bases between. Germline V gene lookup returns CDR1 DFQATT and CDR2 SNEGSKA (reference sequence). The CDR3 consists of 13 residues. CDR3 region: CSAPAETKNIQYF. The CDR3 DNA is TGCAGTGCCCCGGCAGAAACCAAAAACATTCAGTACTTC.

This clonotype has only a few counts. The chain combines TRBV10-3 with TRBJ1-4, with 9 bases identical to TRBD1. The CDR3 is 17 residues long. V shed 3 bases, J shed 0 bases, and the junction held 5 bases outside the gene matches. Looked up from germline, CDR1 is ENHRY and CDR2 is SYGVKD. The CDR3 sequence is CAISEDGTGSTNEKLFF. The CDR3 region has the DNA TGTGCCATCAGTGAAGATGGGACAGGGTCAACTAATGAAAAACTGTTTTTT.

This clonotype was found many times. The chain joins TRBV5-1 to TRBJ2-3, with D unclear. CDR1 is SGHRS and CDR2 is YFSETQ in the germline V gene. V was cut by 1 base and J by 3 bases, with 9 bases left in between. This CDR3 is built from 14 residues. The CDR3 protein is CASSLKTWTDTQYF. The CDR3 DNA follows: TGCGCCAGCAGCTTGAAAACCTGGACAGATACGCAGTATTTT.

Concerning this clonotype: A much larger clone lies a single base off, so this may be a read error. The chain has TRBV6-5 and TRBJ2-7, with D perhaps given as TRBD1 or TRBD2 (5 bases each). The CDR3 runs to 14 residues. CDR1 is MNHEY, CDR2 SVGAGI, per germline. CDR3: CASSYDGASYGQYF. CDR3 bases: TGTGCCAGCAGTTACGACGGGGCCTCCTACGGGCAGTACTTC.

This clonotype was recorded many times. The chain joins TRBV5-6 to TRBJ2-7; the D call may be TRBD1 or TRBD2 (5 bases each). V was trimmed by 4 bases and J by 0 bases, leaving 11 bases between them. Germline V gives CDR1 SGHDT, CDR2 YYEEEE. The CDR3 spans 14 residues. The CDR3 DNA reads TGTGCCAGCAGCATCGGGGCCAGCTCCTACGAGCAGTACTTC. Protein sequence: CASSIGASSYEQYF.

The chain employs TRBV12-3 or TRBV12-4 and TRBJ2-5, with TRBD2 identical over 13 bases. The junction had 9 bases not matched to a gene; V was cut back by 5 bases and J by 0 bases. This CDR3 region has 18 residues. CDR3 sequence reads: CASSIHFGLAGDQETQYF. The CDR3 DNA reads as TGTGCCAGCAGTATACACTTCGGACTAGCGGGGGACCAAGAGACCCAGTACTTC.

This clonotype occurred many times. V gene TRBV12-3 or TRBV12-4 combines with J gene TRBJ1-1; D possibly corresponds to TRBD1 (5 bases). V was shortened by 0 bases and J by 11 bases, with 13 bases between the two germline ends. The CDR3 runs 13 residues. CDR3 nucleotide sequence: TGTGCCAGCAGTTTAGCGCTTAAGGGGCGCGCTTTCTTT. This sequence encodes CASSLALKGRAFF.

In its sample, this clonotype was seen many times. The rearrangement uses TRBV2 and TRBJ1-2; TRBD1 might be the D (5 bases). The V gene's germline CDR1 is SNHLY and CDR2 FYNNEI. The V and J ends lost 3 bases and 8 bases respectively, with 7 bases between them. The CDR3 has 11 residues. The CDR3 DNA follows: TGTGCCAGCAGTGAGTGGGGCGGCTACACCTTC. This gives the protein CASSEWGGYTF.

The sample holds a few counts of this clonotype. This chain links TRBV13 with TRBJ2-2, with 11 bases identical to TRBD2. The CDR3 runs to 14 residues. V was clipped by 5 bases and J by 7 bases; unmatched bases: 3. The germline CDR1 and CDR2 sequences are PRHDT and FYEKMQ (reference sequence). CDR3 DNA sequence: TGTGCCAGCAGCGTCCTAGCGGGAGGCGGGGAGCTGTTTTTT. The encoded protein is CASSVLAGGGELFF.

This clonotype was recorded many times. CDR3 bases: TGTGCCAGCAGAGCGGACGGGGATCAGCCCCAGCATTTT. Translated: CASRADGDQPQHF. V is TRBV12-3 or TRBV12-4 and J is TRBJ1-5; the D is unclear. The CDR3 is made up of 13 amino acids. The V end was cut by 6 bases, the J end by 5 bases, with 11 bases between.

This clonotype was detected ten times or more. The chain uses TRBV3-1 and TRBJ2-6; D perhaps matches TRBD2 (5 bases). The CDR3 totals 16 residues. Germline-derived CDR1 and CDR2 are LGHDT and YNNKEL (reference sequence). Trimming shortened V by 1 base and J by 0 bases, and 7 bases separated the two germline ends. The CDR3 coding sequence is TGTGCCAGCAGCCAAGTAGGGAGCTCTGGGGCCAACGTCCTGACTTTC. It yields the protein CASSQVGSSGANVLTF.

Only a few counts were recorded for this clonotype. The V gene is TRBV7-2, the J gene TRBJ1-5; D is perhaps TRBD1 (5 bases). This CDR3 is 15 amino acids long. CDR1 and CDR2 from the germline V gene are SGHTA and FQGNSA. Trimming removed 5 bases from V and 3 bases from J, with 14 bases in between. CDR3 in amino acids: CASSQDGGINQPQHF. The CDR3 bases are TGTGCCAGCAGCCAAGATGGGGGAATCAATCAGCCCCAGCATTTT.

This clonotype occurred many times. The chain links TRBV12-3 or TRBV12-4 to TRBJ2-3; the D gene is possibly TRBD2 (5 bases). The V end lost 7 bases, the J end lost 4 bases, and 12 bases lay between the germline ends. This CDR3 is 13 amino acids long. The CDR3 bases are TGTGCCAGCACCCCCGGGCGGGCAGATACGCAGTATTTT. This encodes CASTPGRADTQYF.

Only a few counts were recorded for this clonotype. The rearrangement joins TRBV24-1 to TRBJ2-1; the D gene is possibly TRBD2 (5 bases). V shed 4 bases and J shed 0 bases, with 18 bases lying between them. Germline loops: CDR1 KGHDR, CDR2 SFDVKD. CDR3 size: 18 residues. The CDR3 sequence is CATSDPGSAETSYNEQFF. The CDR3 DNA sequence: TGTGCCACCAGTGACCCGGGGAGTGCGGAAACCTCCTACAATGAGCAGTTCTTC.

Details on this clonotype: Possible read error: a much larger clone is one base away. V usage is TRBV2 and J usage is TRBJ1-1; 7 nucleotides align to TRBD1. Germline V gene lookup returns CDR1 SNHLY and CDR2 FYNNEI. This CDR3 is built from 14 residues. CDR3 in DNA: TGTGCCAGCAGTAGACAGGGTTATAACACTGAAGCTTCCTTT. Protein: CASSRQGYNTEASF. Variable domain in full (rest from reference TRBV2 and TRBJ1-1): EPEVTQTPSHQVTQMGQEVILRCVPISNHLYFYWYRQILGQKVEFLVSFYNNEISEKSEIFDDQFSVERPDGSNFTLKIRSTKLEDSAMYFCASSRQGYNTEASFGQGTRLTVV.

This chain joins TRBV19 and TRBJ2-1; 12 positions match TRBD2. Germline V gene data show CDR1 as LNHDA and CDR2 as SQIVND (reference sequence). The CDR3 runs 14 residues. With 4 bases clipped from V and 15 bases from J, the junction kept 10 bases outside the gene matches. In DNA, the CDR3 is TGTGCCAGTAGTAGCCTAGCGGGGGGGCTGTGGCGGTTCTTC. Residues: CASSSLAGGLWRFF.

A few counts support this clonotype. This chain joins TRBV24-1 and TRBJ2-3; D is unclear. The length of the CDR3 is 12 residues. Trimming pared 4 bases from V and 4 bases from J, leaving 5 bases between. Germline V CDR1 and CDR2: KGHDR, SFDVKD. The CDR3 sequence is CATSERADTQYF. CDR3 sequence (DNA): TGTGCCACCAGTGAGCGAGCAGATACGCAGTATTTT.

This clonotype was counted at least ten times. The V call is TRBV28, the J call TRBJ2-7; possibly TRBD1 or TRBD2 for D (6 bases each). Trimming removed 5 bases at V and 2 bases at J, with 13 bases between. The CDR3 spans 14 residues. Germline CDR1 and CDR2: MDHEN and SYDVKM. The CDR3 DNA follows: TGTGCCAGCAGTCTCCCGGGGGCGGCCTACGAGCAGTACTTC. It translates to CASSLPGAAYEQYF.

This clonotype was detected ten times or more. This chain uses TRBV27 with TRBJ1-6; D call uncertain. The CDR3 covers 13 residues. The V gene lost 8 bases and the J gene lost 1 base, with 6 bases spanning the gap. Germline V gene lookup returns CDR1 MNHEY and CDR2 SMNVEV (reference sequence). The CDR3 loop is CASRDSYNSPLHF. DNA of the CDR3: TGTGCCAGCCGGGATTCCTATAATTCACCCCTCCACTTT.

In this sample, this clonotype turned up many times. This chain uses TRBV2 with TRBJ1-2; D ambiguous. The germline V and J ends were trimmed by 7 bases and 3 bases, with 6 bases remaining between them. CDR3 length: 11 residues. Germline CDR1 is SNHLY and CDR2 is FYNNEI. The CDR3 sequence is CASNPYYGYTF. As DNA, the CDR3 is TGTGCCAGCAACCCTTACTATGGCTACACCTTC.

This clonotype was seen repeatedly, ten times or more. The CDR3, as DNA: TGCGCCAGCAGCTTGGGACCTGATCAGCCCCAGCATTTT. Translated: CASSLGPDQPQHF. V usage is TRBV5-1 and J usage is TRBJ1-5; D uncertain. Germline values: CDR1 SGHRS, CDR2 YFSETQ. The CDR3 runs 13 residues. Between the trimmed V and J ends, which lost 0 bases and 5 bases, there was a span of 6 bases.

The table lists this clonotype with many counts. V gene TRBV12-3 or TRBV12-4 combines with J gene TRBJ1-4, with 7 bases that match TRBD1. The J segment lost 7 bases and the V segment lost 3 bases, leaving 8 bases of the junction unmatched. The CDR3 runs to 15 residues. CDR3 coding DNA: TGTGCCAGCAGTTTTGTAGGGGGCGCGAGTGAAAAACTGTTTTTT. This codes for CASSFVGGASEKLFF.

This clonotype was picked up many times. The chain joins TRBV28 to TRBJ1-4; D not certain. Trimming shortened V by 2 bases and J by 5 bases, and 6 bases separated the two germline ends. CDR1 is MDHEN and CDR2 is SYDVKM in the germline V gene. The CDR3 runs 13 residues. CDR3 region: CASSLVRNEKLFF. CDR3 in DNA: TGTGCCAGCAGTTTAGTAAGAAATGAAAAACTGTTTTTT.

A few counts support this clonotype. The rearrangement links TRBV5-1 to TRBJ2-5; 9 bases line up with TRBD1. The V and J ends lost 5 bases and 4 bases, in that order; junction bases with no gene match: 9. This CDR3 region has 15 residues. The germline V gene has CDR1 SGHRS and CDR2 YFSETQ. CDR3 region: CASSFRDREPETQYF. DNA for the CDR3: TGCGCCAGCAGTTTCCGGGACAGGGAGCCAGAGACCCAGTACTTC. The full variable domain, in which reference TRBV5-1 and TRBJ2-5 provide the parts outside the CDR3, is KAGVTQTPRYLIKTRGQQVTLSCSPISGHRSVSWYQQTPGQGLQFLFEYFSETQRNKGNFPGRFSGRQFSNSRSEMNVSTLELGDSALYLCASSFRDREPETQYFGPGTRLLVL.

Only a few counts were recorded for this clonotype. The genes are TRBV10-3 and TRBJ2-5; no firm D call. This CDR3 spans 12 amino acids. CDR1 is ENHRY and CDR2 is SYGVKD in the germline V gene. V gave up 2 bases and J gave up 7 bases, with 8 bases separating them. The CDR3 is CAISEARGTQYF. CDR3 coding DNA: TGTGCCATCAGTGAGGCTCGTGGGACCCAGTACTTC.

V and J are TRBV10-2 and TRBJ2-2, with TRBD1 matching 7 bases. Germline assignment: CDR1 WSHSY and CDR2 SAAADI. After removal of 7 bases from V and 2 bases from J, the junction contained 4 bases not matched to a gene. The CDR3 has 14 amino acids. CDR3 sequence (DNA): TGCGCCAGCATCCGGGACAGAAACACCGGGGAGCTGTTTTTT. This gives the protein CASIRDRNTGELFF.